This T cell receptor beta chain is drawn from a study of radiation and T cells in renal cell carcinoma (dated by TCRdb to between 2020 and 2021). About the investigation overall: Samples came from a clinical trial, in which primary renal cell carcinomas received 15 Gy stereotactic body radiation therapy followed by nephrectomy 4 weeks later. A total of approximately 53 samples underwent TCR beta sequencing, made up of 25 or so tumors and around 27 peripheral blood samples. A total of 4,016,671 unique CDR3 nucleotide sequences, encoding 2.5 million to 3 million unique CDR3 amino acid sequences, were found across all 55 or so samples. Findings and caveats that apply to the study as a whole: Dynamics of the blood repertoire were not tracked past 4 weeks after treatment. In blood, the top tumor clonotypes increased from baseline to 2 weeks after radiation and then shrank by 4 weeks, which suggests a temporary expansion of tumor-resident clones. No pretreatment tumor biopsies were available, so the baseline intratumoral presence of clonotypes could not be determined. With a single-armed trial design, the study had no way to address how radiation dose or scheduling affects the TCR repertoire.

A remark on this clone: Its cognate antigen has yet to be identified. It has no much larger one-base neighbor in the sample; base qualities were not kept.

The immunoSEQ kit was used, according to the manufacturer's recommendations, to generate TCR beta libraries from genomic DNA. To prepare the libraries, a first multiplex PCR with proprietary primers was run, followed by a second PCR that added unique barcodes, and a bead cleanup was done after each round. Each sample batch included a kit-provided positive control reaction and a negative control reaction. The final libraries were assessed on an Agilent 4200 TapeStation D1000 ScreenTape, pooled by volume, and quantified by qPCR. Sequencing was performed on an Illumina NextSeq500 with a MidOutput 150-cycle cartridge, and 156 Read1 and 15 Index1 cycles were run with kit custom primers. The pooled library was loaded at about 1 pM with approximately 20% PhiX control spiked in. The authors' analysis ran thus. Vendor-processed data were analyzed in R, with a clonotype defined as all T cells sharing the same CDR3 nucleotide sequence. In the clone abundance analyses, frequencies in each sample were normalized to that sample's 10,000 most abundant clones. Public T cell clones, which averaged fewer than five per sample, were removed prior to analysis. An abundance difference of at least 32-fold between compartments was the criterion for calling clonotypes tumor-enriched or baseline blood-enriched. A beta-binomial differential abundance model was applied to find clonotypes that expanded or contracted between blood time points. Tumor-blood repertoire similarity was measured with the Baroni-Urbani and Buser coefficient, and group comparisons used two-tailed Wilcoxon tests in R. TCRdb took this table from immuneACCESS and kept in-frame rearrangements with V and J called. Such tables lack part of the clones; where checked against another copy, unresolved V genes explain under half of the gap, and the rest is unexplained. V and J calls and clone size come straight from that table; D and trimming were deduced from the DNA. The sample table holds tens of thousands of clones, of which 65% to 90% were seen once. The ten most abundant clones make up approximately 22% of the sample.

Counted from cysteine to phenylalanine, this CDR3 has 16 amino acids. Solely the CDR3 DNA is kept, with 48 bases framed from the first base. CDR1 and CDR2 were assigned from the germline V gene as SGHAT and FQNNGV. V sheds 2 bases and J sheds 5 bases, leaving 18 bases between their ends. Read against the paper, the sample's time point label means: blood 2 weeks post-SBRT. The treatment or condition label on this specimen signifies: 15 Gy SBRT to primary tumor, nephrectomy 4 weeks later. To track tumor-enriched clonotypes, serial peripheral blood was sampled from radiation-treated patients at baseline and at 2 weeks and 4 weeks after SBRT. Every patient had renal cell carcinoma of clear cell pathology. The QIAamp DNA Blood Mini Kit (Qiagen) was used to prepare genomic DNA for TCR sequencing. Samples were included in the analyses only if all quality control checks were passed.

The receptor was isolated from a woman between 50 and 59 years old with renal cell carcinoma. The chain joins TRBV11-2 to TRBJ2-5, and TRBD2 may be the D gene, going by 5 matching bases. The sequencing here drew on blood, taken from a patient whose treatment included radiotherapy and nephrectomy. The CDR3 reads CASSLRYLAVGETQYF. The nucleotide sequence reads TGTGCCAGCAGCTTACGCTACCTAGCCGTAGGGGAGACCCAGTACTTC.